A single sample is the source of the 8 T cell receptor beta chains below, sequenced in a study of blood T cells in healthy people across ages. The use of a sample-barcoded 5' primer and a J-beta primer mix characterized a second PCR of roughly 6 to 11 cycles. TCRdb re-derived calls from the 5' RACE reads in MiXCR, one entry per CDR3 protein. Counted here are more than 1,400,000 distinct CDR3 sequences, 42% occurring once; the ten biggest clones make up around 8%. The sequenced sample was blood. All receptors derive from a young woman in good health.

The V and J genes are TRBV2 and TRBJ2-5; 13 bases map to TRBD2. CDR1 SNHLY and CDR2 FYNNEI come from the germline V gene. There are 13 residues in the CDR3. Trimming took 6 bases from V and 13 from J; bases not matched to a gene: 8. CDR3 loop: CASSGLAGAERYF. The CDR3 nucleotides read TGTGCCAGCAGCGGACTAGCGGGGGCGGAGCGGTACTTC.

The chain is built from TRBV9 and TRBJ2-2; the D is unclear. Germline V gene lookup returns CDR1 SGDLS and CDR2 YYNGEE. The CDR3 loop spans 14 amino acids. V shed 3 bases and J shed 6 bases, with 12 bases lying between them. This chain's CDR3 is CASSASRAAGELFF. The CDR3 DNA reads as TGTGCCAGCAGCGCCTCTAGGGCGGCCGGGGAGCTGTTTTTT.

This chain connects TRBV3-1 to TRBJ2-1; no firm D call. The CDR3 contains 12 residues. Germline assignment: CDR1 LGHDT and CDR2 YNNKEL (reference sequence). V was pared by 3 bases and J by 6 bases, with 6 bases between. DNA for the CDR3: TGTGCCAGCAGCCACGTTAGCAATGAGCAGTTCTTC. Translated, it gives CASSHVSNEQFF.

The J gene is TRBJ2-1, the V gene TRBV3-1; tentatively, D is TRBD2 (6 bases). The J call may be in error: the DNA end matches TRBJ2-7 better. There are 15 residues in the CDR3. The germline CDR1 and CDR2 sequences are LGHDT and YNNKEL (reference sequence). The CDR3 here is CASSQRGNSYNEQYF. The CDR3 DNA is TGTGCCAGCAGCCAACGGGGGAACTCCTACAATGAGCAGTACTTC.

About this clonotype itself: A much bigger clone sits one base away, suggesting this may be a read error. V usage is TRBV7-6 and J usage is TRBJ2-4; maybe TRBD2 (6 bases). The J call could be wrong; TRBJ2-7 is a better fit for the DNA end. CDR3 length equals 14 residues. Germline V gene sequence: CDR1 SGHVS, CDR2 FNYEAQ. The CDR3 nucleotides read TGTGCCGGCAGCTCTCCGGGACTGATCTACGAGCAGTACTTC. This encodes CAGSSPGLIYEQYF.

V is TRBV5-1 and J is TRBJ2-1; 12 bases line up with TRBD2. The CDR3 runs to 15 residues. From germline, CDR1 is SGHRS and CDR2 YFSETQ. Trimming cost V 4 bases and J 6 bases; bases outside gene matches: 5. The CDR3, as DNA: TGCGCCAGCAGCCCCAGGACTAGCGGGACCAATGAGCAGTTCTTC. Translated, it gives CASSPRTSGTNEQFF.

CDR3 amino acids: CASSLGSNGRETQYF. For the CDR3, the DNA is TGTGCCAGCAGTTTAGGGTCGAACGGACGAGAGACCCAGTACTTC. The V gene is TRBV27, the J gene TRBJ2-7; D is ambiguous. The J call is in doubt because the DNA end fits TRBJ2-5 better. CDR3 length: 15 residues. CDR1 is MNHEY, CDR2 SMNVEV, per germline (reference sequence).

The chain links TRBV10-1 to TRBJ1-2; 8 nucleotides align to TRBD1. The J segment lost 2 bases and the V segment lost 5 bases, leaving 7 bases of the junction unmatched. Germline CDR1 WNHNN, CDR2 SYGVQD (reference sequence). This CDR3 is built from 15 residues. Written as DNA, the CDR3 is TGCGCCAGCAGTCCTGGGACAGGAAAAAACTATGGCTACACCTTC. This codes for CASSPGTGKNYGYTF.